Included here is one TCR beta chain sequence, with context. These data come from a study of follicular helper T cells after annual influenza vaccination. Study context: Some donors were sampled over the 2013-2014, 2014-2015 and 2015-2016 vaccinations.

V was trimmed by 5 bases and J by 4 bases, leaving 15 bases between them. Germline assignment: CDR1 SGHAT and CDR2 FQNNGV. This CDR3 has 15 amino acids. Produced via immunoSEQ multiplex PCR; TCRdb's table is partial and in-frame only. The sample has around 5,000 clones; roughly nine tenths are singletons. Time point denoted: 2013-2014 season, 7 days after vaccination. The rearrangement uses TRBV11-2 and TRBJ1-3; TRBD1 might be the D (5 bases). The material sequenced was CXCR5+ CD38- circulating T follicular helper cells from blood, taken 7 days after influenza vaccination. Specified subset: circulating Tfh, non-naive CD4+CXCR5+PD-1+ (ICOS+CD38+ or ICOS-CD38-). The TCR originated in an adult who received the influenza vaccine. CDR3 protein: CASSQSLGGGNTIYF. The CDR3 DNA follows: TGTGCCAGCAGCCAGAGCCTCGGGGGGGGAAACACCATATATTTT. The entire variable domain, with the rest obtained from reference TRBV11-2 and TRBJ1-3, is as follows: EAGVAQSPRYKIIEKRQSVAFWCNPISGHATLYWYQQILGQGPKLLIQFQNNGVVDDSQLPKDRFSAERLKGVDSTLKIQPAKLEDSAVYLCASSQSLGGGNTIYFGEGSWLTVV.